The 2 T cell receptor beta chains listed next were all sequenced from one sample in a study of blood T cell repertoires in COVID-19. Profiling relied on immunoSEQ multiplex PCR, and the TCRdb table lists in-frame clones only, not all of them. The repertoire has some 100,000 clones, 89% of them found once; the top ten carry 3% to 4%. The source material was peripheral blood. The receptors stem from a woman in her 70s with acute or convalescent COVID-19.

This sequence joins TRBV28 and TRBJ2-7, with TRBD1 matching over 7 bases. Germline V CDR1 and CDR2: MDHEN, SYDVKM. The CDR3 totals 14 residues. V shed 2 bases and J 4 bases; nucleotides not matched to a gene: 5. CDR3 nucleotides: TGTGCCAGCAGTTTAGACAGGGCCAGGTACGAGCAGTACGTC. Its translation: CASSLDRARYEQYV.

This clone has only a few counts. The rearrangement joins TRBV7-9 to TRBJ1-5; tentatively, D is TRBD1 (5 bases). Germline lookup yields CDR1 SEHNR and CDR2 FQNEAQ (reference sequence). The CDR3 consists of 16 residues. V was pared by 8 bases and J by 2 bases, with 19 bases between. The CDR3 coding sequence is TGTGCCAGCGGACGCTGGGACTCGAGGGGCAATCAGCCCCAGCATTTT. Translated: CASGRWDSRGNQPQHF.